This T cell receptor (beta chain) was recovered during a study of shared clonotypes between healthy human individuals. The overall study: CD4 naive cells filled three plates per donor, CD4 memory three, CD8 naive two and CD8 memory one.

Findings and caveats of the study: Naive subsets tended to show greater estimated richness than memory subsets. For naive CD4 cells, roughly 5% of clonotypes were shared across a handful of donors.

As for this clone: As yet, its antigen is unknown.

The method was immunoSEQ multiplex PCR; TCRdb's version includes in-frame clones alone and lacks a portion of them. The sample lists 2 million to 3 million clones, 80% to 95% occurring once. Germline-derived CDR1 and CDR2 are SGHTA and FQGTGA. The CDR3 contains 15 residues. The J segment lost 2 bases and the V segment lost 3 bases, leaving 3 bases of the junction unmatched. Sequencing was performed on naive CD4+ T cells from PBMCs. Subset meaning: CD45RA+ positively selected. The J gene is TRBJ2-3, the V gene TRBV7-3, with TRBD2 identical over 9 bases. This clonotype originated in a man between 18 and 29 years old in good health. Some clones in this sample may be carry-over from other donors' samples. The CDR3 loop reads CASSFTSGHTDTQYF. As DNA, the CDR3 is TGTGCCAGCAGCTTCACTAGCGGGCACACAGATACGCAGTATTTT.